The source of this TCR beta chain is a study of blood T cell repertoires in COVID-19. Overall study context: Sites across the United States, Italy and Spain contributed samples from acute and convalescent COVID-19. PBMCs, B-cell-depleted T cells, or T cells were the source of the cDNA or gDNA that made up the material.

In the study's own analysis: It was from reference gene primer amplification that nucleated cell counts were estimated. Sequencing used immunoSEQ multiplex PCR; TCRdb keeps in-frame clones, though not all of them. V, J and clone size were drawn from that table, and D and trimming were deduced from the DNA. The sample has roughly 200,000 clones, 70% to 85% seen once. This clonotype originated in a man in his fifties or sixties who had recovered from COVID-19. The sample taken for sequencing was peripheral blood.

Here the CDR3 DNA reads TGTGCCAGCAGTCCCTCAAGGGACAGGGTTTTGGCCGGGGAGCTGTTTTTT. Protein: CASSPSRDRVLAGELFF. The chain carries TRBV11-3 and TRBJ2-2; 9 bases agree with TRBD1. CDR3 length equals 17 residues. Germline V CDR1 and CDR2: SGHNT, YENEEA. V shed 6 bases, J shed 6 bases, and the junction held 14 bases outside the gene matches. Using reference TRBV11-3 and TRBJ2-2 for the parts outside the CDR3, the full variable domain is EAGVVQSPRYKIIEKKQPVAFWCNPISGHNTLYWYLQNLGQGPELLIRYENEEAVDDSQLPKDRFSAERLKGVDSTLKIQPAELGDSAVYLCASSPSRDRVLAGELFFGEGSRLTVL.